Described below is a single T cell receptor (beta chain) sequence and its context. The target of this receptor is not known. No much larger clone is present one base from it, and per-base qualities are unavailable. At study entry, adolescents were screened for latent tuberculosis infection using a tuberculin skin test and the QuantiFERON-TB GOLD In-Tube IGRA. Unsorted cryopreserved PBMC were immunosequenced, covering on average about 96,000 T cells per clinical donor. Eleven high schools in the Worcester region of the Western Cape, South Africa, served as enrollment sites for adolescents aged 12 to 18 years. Roughly 10 M. tuberculosis-infected and ten uninfected adolescents were selected with matching for age and sex. For the adolescents, PBMC were isolated by density centrifugation from freshly drawn heparinized blood and then cryopreserved. This record comes from a study of T cells in tuberculosis listed by TCRdb under 2018. Some background on the complete study: The study combined CD1B tetramers and high-throughput TCR immunosequencing to characterize T cells specific for the mycobacterial lipid antigen glucose monomycolate (GMM). IGRA-negative adolescents, IGRA-positive adolescents with latent tuberculosis and adults with active tuberculosis, ten per group, were compared in a South African clinical cohort. What the work shows at the level of the full study, not this receptor alone: Which clinical samples got chosen depended on the availability of cryopreserved specimens, and the active tuberculosis cases were adults, whereas the controls were adolescents. Smaller NN-distances were partly driven by shorter CDR3-alpha lengths in active tuberculosis patients, and statistical significance was not reached for the TCR-beta difference. Active tuberculosis TCR-alpha repertoires showed smaller mean NN-distances to GMM-specific TCRs than IGRA-negative controls, suggesting clonal expansion of these TCRs. Using GEM motif frequencies, a classifier achieved 60% to 70% accuracy, whereas a classifier built on the diverse GMM-specific repertoire got to under 90% accuracy (AUROC around 0.88).

TCR libraries were generated with the immunoSEQ multiplex PCR assay, using TCR-beta and/or TCR-alpha/delta assays for each sample. The amplified TCR libraries were sequenced using the Illumina high-throughput platform. From the authors' description of their analysis: Clustering and dimensionality reduction relied on pairwise TCRdist distances among GMM-specific receptors from T cells that were either sorted ex vivo or expanded in vitro. Each clinical repertoire was scored by mean NN-distance, the average TCRdist to the nearest 10% of tetramer-positive reference sequences. GEM TCR motif frequency was calculated as the fraction of unique TCRs that matched known GEM sequences by V/J usage and CDR3 length. Linear discriminant analysis with leave-one-out cross-validation, implemented in scikit-learn, was used to classify active tuberculosis. TCRdb provides this immuneACCESS table in a form limited to in-frame rearrangements. Some clones are lacking; in checked studies, under half of them reflect an unresolved V gene, and why the rest are absent is not known. The V and J calls and clone size come from that table; D and trimming were worked out from the DNA. This sample lists some 41,000 clones; about 94% were detected once. The top ten clones comprise roughly 2% of the sample.

V is reduced by 2 bases and J by 0 bases, leaving a spacing of 5 bases between them. Including cysteine and phenylalanine, the CDR3 has 14 amino acids. Only the CDR3 DNA stays, 42 bases, in frame from base 1. The germline V gene provides CDR1 MGHDK and CDR2 SYGVNS. Material for sequencing was PBMCs. Here the chain combines TRBV25-1 and TRBJ1-3, with no confident D gene call. The receptor was derived from a donor between 10 and 29 years old with latent tuberculosis or without tuberculosis infection. Some clones in this sample may be carry-over from other donors' samples. Here the CDR3 is given as CASSEMSSGNTIYF. DNA sequence: TGTGCCAGCAGTGAAATGAGCTCTGGAAACACCATATATTTT. This CDR3, with the reference TRBV25-1 and TRBJ1-3 proteins standing in past its ends, gives the full variable domain EADIYQTPRYLVIGTGKKITLECSQTMGHDKMYWYQQDPGMELHLIHYSYGVNSTEKGDLSSESTVSRIRTEHFPLTLESARPSHTSQYLCASSEMSSGNTIYFGEGSWLTVV.